The 32 T cell receptor beta chains below all came from one sample that was sequenced in a study of beta chain features in type 1 diabetes. Study results and limitations: Type 1 diabetes patients had TCRB CDR3s that were shorter (moderately but significantly so) in all four CD4+ subsets.

Their cognate antigens are unknown. Expressed TCRB transcripts were sequenced because the isolated RNA had all been reverse transcribed beforehand. Here immunoSEQ multiplex PCR was the method, and the copy in TCRdb shows in-frame clones only, minus some. The top ten clones hold more than 0.09% of a sample with around 710,000 clones, roughly an eighth of them seen once. Sequencing used naive CD4+ T cells from blood. Source of these receptors: a man aged 30-40 years with type 1 diabetes.

The chain has TRBV18 and TRBJ1-5; tentatively, D is TRBD1 (5 bases). Trimming took 6 bases from V and 7 from J, leaving 19 bases between them. Per germline, CDR1 KGHSH and CDR2 LQKENI. The CDR3 consists of 15 residues. CDR3 in DNA: TGTGCCAGCTCGTCTCTCAGCGGGGCCGACCAGCCCCAGCATTTT. This translates into CASSSLSGADQPQHF.

This clone was seen a few times. The chain joins TRBV9 to TRBJ2-1; either TRBD1 or TRBD2 may supply D (6 bases each). V was cut by 2 bases and J by 5 bases, with 14 bases left in between. Germline V gene sequence: CDR1 SGDLS, CDR2 YYNGEE. There are 15 residues in the CDR3. The CDR3 coding sequence is TGTGCCAGCAGCGTGGGTAGGGGGGTTAACAATGAGCAGTTCTTC. Its protein product is CASSVGRGVNNEQFF. The whole variable domain, remainder taken from reference TRBV9 and TRBJ2-1, is DSGVTQTPKHLITATGQRVTLRCSPRSGDLSVYWYQQSLDQGLQFLIQYYNGEERAKGNILERFSAQQFPDLHSELNLSSLELGDSALYFCASSVGRGVNNEQFFGPGTRLTVL.

The chain carries TRBV5-1 and TRBJ2-6; a weak D match, TRBD1 (5 bases). CDR3 size: 18 residues. Trimming cost V 4 bases and J 0 bases, with 17 bases left between them. In germline, CDR1 is SGHRS, CDR2 YFSETQ. The CDR3 here is CASSPAGHTVSGANVLTF. As DNA, the CDR3 is TGCGCCAGCAGCCCGGCCGGACATACTGTCTCTGGGGCCAACGTCCTGACTTTC.

J is TRBJ2-7 and V is TRBV7-2; 7 nucleotides match TRBD1. The CDR3 covers 15 residues. Looked up from germline, CDR1 is SGHTA and CDR2 is FQGNSA. J lost 1 base, V lost 5 bases, and 8 bases had no gene match. CDR3 sequence reads: CASSLRTGPSYEQYF. Written as DNA, the CDR3 is TGTGCCAGCAGCCTTCGGACAGGACCGTCCTACGAGCAGTACTTC.

The CDR3 region is CASRNREKTQYF. The CDR3 DNA reads as TGTGCCAGCAGAAACAGGGAGAAGACGCAGTATTTT. J is TRBJ2-3 and V is TRBV5-6; D perhaps matches TRBD1 (6 bases). CDR3 size: 12 residues. The germline gives CDR1 SGHDT, CDR2 YYEEEE. V shed 5 bases and J shed 9 bases, with 13 bases lying between them.

V gene TRBV4-1 combines with J gene TRBJ2-7; TRBD1 agrees at 9 bases. CDR3 size: 21 residues. Germline CDR1 reads MGHRA; CDR2 reads YSYEKL. The ends lost 6 bases at V and 3 bases at J; junction bases unmatched: 27. Here the CDR3 DNA reads TGCGCCAGCAGTCGATTCCTTGGCTCGGGACAGGGTTTAATGAATGTCTACGAGCAGTACTTC. It yields the protein CASSRFLGSGQGLMNVYEQYF.

This clone was recorded a few times. The chain uses TRBV11-1 and TRBJ2-1; 10 nucleotides line up with TRBD2. Germline CDR1 SGHAT, CDR2 FQDESV (reference sequence). The CDR3 runs to 15 residues. V shed 2 bases, J shed 8 bases, and the junction held 6 bases outside the gene matches. The CDR3 nucleotides read TGTGCCAGCAGCTTAATAGCGGGGGGAGTAGATGAGCAGTTCTTC. Protein product: CASSLIAGGVDEQFF.

This clone came up a few times. The chain couples TRBV7-9 to TRBJ2-6; D ambiguous. The CDR3 consists of 13 residues. Trimming left V 10 bases short and J 3 bases short, with 10 bases between. Germline CDR1 and CDR2: SEHNR and FQNEAQ (reference sequence). Here the CDR3 DNA reads TGTGCCAAAGGCCCCGGTGGGGCCAACGTCCTGACTTTC. Protein: CAKGPGGANVLTF.

This clone has a handful of counts. Here the CDR3 DNA reads TGTGCCAGCAGCCAAGGGGTGGGACAGGGTCAGAACACCGGGGAGCTGTTTTTT. Its protein is CASSQGVGQGQNTGELFF. This chain joins TRBV4-2 and TRBJ2-2; 9 bases are a match to TRBD1. Looked up from germline, CDR1 is LGHNA and CDR2 is YNFKEQ. Trimming cost V 1 base and J 1 base; bases outside gene matches: 7. The CDR3 runs 18 residues.

On this clone: One end of the junction varies from germline; a read error may be responsible. Written as DNA, the CDR3 is TGTGCCAGCGCACCACAAAAGGGGCTCAACGAGCAGTACTTC. Translating gives CASAPQKGLNEQYF. J is TRBJ2-7 and V is TRBV18; TRBD1 might be the D (5 bases). The CDR3 consists of 14 residues. Looked up from germline, CDR1 is KGHSH and CDR2 is LQKENI.

The table lists this clone with a few counts. V usage is TRBV14 and J usage is TRBJ1-2; D gene unclear. CDR1 is SGHDN, CDR2 FVKESK, per germline. The CDR3 runs to 14 residues. The V and J ends lost 0 bases and 7 bases respectively, with 12 bases between them. The CDR3: CASSQDIWGSGYTF. Here the CDR3 DNA reads TGTGCCAGCAGCCAAGATATATGGGGTTCTGGCTACACCTTC. Filled out from reference TRBV14 and TRBJ1-2, the complete variable domain reads EAGVTQFPSHSVIEKGQTVTLRCDPISGHDNLYWYRRVMGKEIKFLLHFVKESKQDESGMPNNRFLAERTGGTYSTLKVQPAELEDSGVYFCASSQDIWGSGYTFGSGTRLTVV.

CDR3 sequence (DNA): TGTGCCAGCAGCGTAGAGGATTCTTCCCTATACGAGCAGTACTTC. Protein sequence: CASSVEDSSLYEQYF. The chain employs TRBV9 and TRBJ2-7, with D uncertain. This CDR3 region has 15 residues. The ends were cut back, 0 bases at V and 4 bases at J, with 14 bases in the middle. Germline V CDR1 and CDR2: SGDLS, YYNGEE.

This clone was seen a handful of times. The chain employs TRBV5-4 and TRBJ2-2; 12 bases agree with TRBD2. With V trimmed by 2 bases and J by 4 bases, 3 bases remained unmatched. Germline V lookup: CDR1 SGHNT, CDR2 YYREEE (reference sequence). The CDR3 contains 16 residues. CDR3 amino acids: CASSFGLAGPTGELFF. The CDR3 DNA is TGTGCCAGCAGCTTTGGACTAGCGGGGCCCACCGGGGAGCTGTTTTTT.

The J gene is TRBJ2-7, the V gene TRBV7-2, with 11 bases fitting TRBD2. Germline V gene lookup returns CDR1 SGHTA and CDR2 FQGNSA. The CDR3 is 15 amino acids. The ends lost 7 bases at V and 2 bases at J; junction bases unmatched: 7. CDR3 residues: CASNNLAGGTYEQYF. The CDR3 coding sequence is TGTGCCAGCAACAATCTAGCGGGGGGCACCTACGAGCAGTACTTC. The full variable domain, its missing parts supplied by reference TRBV7-2 and TRBJ2-7, is GAGVSQSPSNKVTEKGKDVELRCDPISGHTALYWYRQSLGQGLEFLIYFQGNSAPDKSGLPSDRFSAERTGGSVSTLTIQRTQQEDSAVYLCASNNLAGGTYEQYFGPGTRLTVT.

V usage is TRBV10-3 and J usage is TRBJ1-1, with 7 positions matching TRBD1. Germline V gene data show CDR1 as ENHRY and CDR2 as SYGVKD. The CDR3 consists of 13 residues. The J segment lost 7 bases and the V segment lost 5 bases, leaving 7 bases of the junction unmatched. This chain's CDR3 is CAISTTGAGEAFF. CDR3 DNA: TGTGCCATCAGTACTACAGGGGCGGGTGAAGCTTTCTTT.

This sequence joins TRBV15 and TRBJ1-5; the D gene is possibly TRBD1 (5 bases). The V end lost 0 bases, the J end lost 9 bases, and 12 bases lay between the germline ends. The germline V gene encodes CDR1 LNHNV and CDR2 YYDKDF (reference sequence). This CDR3 has 14 amino acids. CDR3 DNA: TGTGCCACCAGCAGAGAACAGGCCTCAGGGCCCCAGCATTTT. It encodes CATSREQASGPQHF. The variable domain in full, with the rest retrieved from reference TRBV15 and TRBJ1-5, is DAMVIQNPRYQVTQFGKPVTLSCSQTLNHNVMYWYQQKSSQAPKLLFHYYDKDFNNEADTPDNFQSRRPNTSFCFLDIRSPGLGDTAMYLCATSREQASGPQHFGDGTRLSIL.

The chain's CDR3 is CASSLDSHQPQHF. CDR3 DNA: TGTGCCAGCAGCTTAGACAGCCATCAGCCCCAGCATTTT. The chain couples TRBV7-3 to TRBJ1-5, with D possibly being TRBD1 (5 bases). Germline values: CDR1 SGHTA, CDR2 FQGTGA. The ends were cut back, 2 bases at V and 5 bases at J, with 7 bases in the middle. The length of the CDR3 is 13 residues.

This clone was seen only a few times. This chain joins TRBV9 and TRBJ2-2, with a possible D match to TRBD1 (5 bases). Deletions cut 1 base from V and 4 bases from J, with 8 bases between. The germline gives CDR1 SGDLS, CDR2 YYNGEE. The CDR3 is 14 residues long. The CDR3 nucleotides read TGTGCCAGCAGCGTAAACAGGCGCACCGGGGAGCTGTTTTTT. Its translation: CASSVNRRTGELFF.

This clone occurred a few times. The chain links TRBV10-3 to TRBJ1-2, with 8 nucleotides matching TRBD1. Looked up from germline, CDR1 is ENHRY and CDR2 is SYGVKD. With 6 bases clipped from V and 3 bases from J, the junction kept 3 bases outside the gene matches. CDR3 size: 13 residues. In nucleotides, the CDR3 is TGTGCCATCAGAGGGACAGGTGACTATGGCTACACCTTC. It encodes CAIRGTGDYGYTF.

J is TRBJ1-3 and V is TRBV7-8, with 7 bases aligning to TRBD1. J was trimmed by 3 bases and V by 5 bases; bases with no gene match: 13. The CDR3 covers 17 residues. Germline V gives CDR1 SGHVS, CDR2 FQNEAQ. CDR3 in DNA: TGTGCCAGCAGCCTCCCGAGGGAGGGGGCAGGTGGAAACACCATATATTTT. Translating it yields CASSLPREGAGGNTIYF.

The chain has TRBV7-9 and TRBJ1-4; 8 bases are a match to TRBD1. The germline gives CDR1 SEHNR, CDR2 FQNEAQ (reference sequence). CDR3 length equals 17 residues. V was clipped by 5 bases and J by 8 bases; unmatched bases: 16. The CDR3 reads CASSEPGQGAIGEKLFF. In nucleotides, the CDR3 is TGTGCCAGCAGCGAGCCCGGGCAGGGGGCGATTGGAGAAAAACTGTTTTTT.

This clone has just a few counts. V gene TRBV25-1 combines with J gene TRBJ2-7, with 10 bases matching TRBD1. V was clipped by 7 bases and J by 6 bases; unmatched bases: 6. The germline CDR1 and CDR2 sequences are MGHDK and SYGVNS. This CDR3 region has 13 residues. CDR3 sequence: CASTGTGATEQYF. The CDR3 DNA sequence: TGTGCCAGCACCGGGACAGGGGCGACCGAGCAGTACTTC.

A few counts support this clone. V gene TRBV6-5 combines with J gene TRBJ1-2; D is unresolved. Germline CDR1 reads MNHEY; CDR2 reads SVGAGI. V lost 6 bases and J lost 8, with 16 bases in between. The CDR3 has 13 residues. The CDR3 sequence is CASRTKTRGGYTF. The CDR3 DNA reads TGTGCCAGCAGGACTAAAACCCGCGGGGGCTACACCTTC.

This clone showed up just a few times. The rearrangement uses TRBV18 and TRBJ1-6; D gene ambiguous. Trimming cost V 3 bases and J 6 bases, with 12 bases left between them. This CDR3 is 15 amino acids long. Germline CDR1 is KGHSH and CDR2 is LQKENI. The CDR3 nucleotides read TGTGCCAGCTCACCGGGCAACAGTGTTAATTCACCCCTCCACTTT. Residues: CASSPGNSVNSPLHF. Complete variable domain (other parts from reference TRBV18 and TRBJ1-6): NAGVMQNPRHLVRRRGQEARLRCSPMKGHSHVYWYRQLPEEGLKFMVYLQKENIIDESGMPKERFSAEFPKEGPSILRIQQVVRGDSAAYFCASSPGNSVNSPLHFGNGTRLTVT.

This clone appeared a few times. The chain joins TRBV30 to TRBJ1-6; tentatively, D is TRBD1 (6 bases). V was shortened by 1 base and J by 10 bases, with 11 bases between the two germline ends. The CDR3 is made up of 13 amino acids. Germline CDR1 reads GTSNPN; CDR2 reads SVGIG (reference sequence). The CDR3 region has the DNA TGTGCCTGGAGTGGGACAGTTTCCTCACCCCTCCACTTT. Encoded protein: CAWSGTVSSPLHF.

This chain connects TRBV28 to TRBJ2-6; no definite D call. Per the germline V gene, CDR1 is MDHEN and CDR2 is SYDVKM. The CDR3 loop spans 16 amino acids. Deletions cut 8 bases from V and 0 bases from J, with 14 bases between. The CDR3 DNA is TGTGCCAGCGGGCCACCCGAAGGCTCTGGGGCCAACGTCCTGACTTTC. It is translated as CASGPPEGSGANVLTF. The full variable domain, with the rest looked up from reference TRBV28 and TRBJ2-6, is DVKVTQSSRYLVKRTGEKVFLECVQDMDHENMFWYRQDPGLGLRLIYFSYDVKMKEKGDIPEGYSVSREKKERFSLILESASTNQTSMYLCASGPPEGSGANVLTFGAGSRLTVL.

This clone was picked up a small number of times. This chain uses TRBV27 with TRBJ1-5; 7 positions match TRBD1. This CDR3 spans 14 amino acids. Germline V CDR1 and CDR2: MNHEY, SMNVEV (reference sequence). With 6 bases clipped from V and 1 base from J, the junction kept 3 bases outside the gene matches. CDR3: CASSTGASNQPQHF. In DNA, the CDR3 is TGTGCCAGCAGCACAGGGGCCAGCAATCAGCCCCAGCATTTT.

This sequence joins TRBV11-3 and TRBJ2-1; 8 bases are shared with TRBD1. CDR3 length equals 16 residues. CDR1 SGHNT and CDR2 YENEEA come from the germline V gene. Germline trimming cut 5 bases from V and 7 bases from J; bases unmatched to any gene: 13. CDR3 amino acids: CASSRSPGTGWNEQFF. The DNA for the CDR3 is TGTGCCAGCAGCAGAAGTCCCGGGACAGGTTGGAATGAGCAGTTCTTC.

The V and J genes are TRBV19 and TRBJ1-2, with D unclear. The V and J ends lost 9 bases and 6 bases respectively, with 20 bases between them. The CDR3 loop spans 14 amino acids. Per the germline V gene, CDR1 is LNHDA and CDR2 is SQIVND (reference sequence). The CDR3 DNA reads as TGTGCCAGCGCCGAGGGAGACTGGATGCATGGCTACACCTTC. Residues: CASAEGDWMHGYTF. The full variable domain, in which reference TRBV19 and TRBJ1-2 provide the parts outside the CDR3, is DGGITQSPKYLFRKEGQNVTLSCEQNLNHDAMYWYRQDPGQGLRLIYYSQIVNDFQKGDIAEGYSVSREKKESFPLTVTSAQKNPTAFYLCASAEGDWMHGYTFGSGTRLTVV.

This clone was detected only a few times. The chain couples TRBV5-4 to TRBJ1-2; no firm D call. Germline lookup yields CDR1 SGHNT and CDR2 YYREEE (reference sequence). The CDR3 contains 13 residues. Trimming pared 2 bases from V and 8 bases from J, leaving 13 bases between. The DNA for the CDR3 is TGTGCCAGCAGCTTCTATGAAGGCGAAGGCTACACCTTC. Translating it yields CASSFYEGEGYTF.

This clone was seen more than once but under ten times. Other nucleotide sequences in the sample specify the same CDR3. J is TRBJ2-2 and V is TRBV29-1; no clear D. V lost 6 bases, J lost 1 base, and 12 bases lay in between. In germline, CDR1 is SQVTM, CDR2 ANQGSEA. The CDR3 has 14 residues. The CDR3 DNA reads as TGCAGCGTAGCCCCCGGGCAGAACACCGGGGAGCTGTTTTTT. Translating gives CSVAPGQNTGELFF.

This clone was counted only a few times. The CDR3, as DNA: TGTGCCAGCAGCTTATACGGCAGGGAGACCCAGTACTTC. This codes for CASSLYGRETQYF. V usage is TRBV11-2 and J usage is TRBJ2-5, with D hard to call. Trimming pared 2 bases from V and 5 bases from J, leaving 9 bases between. Per germline, CDR1 SGHAT and CDR2 FQNNGV. The CDR3 is 13 amino acids.